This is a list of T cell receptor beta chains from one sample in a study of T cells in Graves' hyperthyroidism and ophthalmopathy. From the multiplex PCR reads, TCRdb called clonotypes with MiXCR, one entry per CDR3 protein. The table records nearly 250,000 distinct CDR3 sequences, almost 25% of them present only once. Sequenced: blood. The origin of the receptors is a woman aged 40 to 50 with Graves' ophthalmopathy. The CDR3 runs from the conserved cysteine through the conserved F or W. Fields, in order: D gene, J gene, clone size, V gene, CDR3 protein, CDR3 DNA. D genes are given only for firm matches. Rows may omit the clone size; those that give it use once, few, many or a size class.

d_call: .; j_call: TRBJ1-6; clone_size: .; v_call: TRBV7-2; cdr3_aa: CASSLGRAYNSPLHF; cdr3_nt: TGTGCCAGCAGCTTGGGCCGGGCATATAATTCACCCCTCCACTTT
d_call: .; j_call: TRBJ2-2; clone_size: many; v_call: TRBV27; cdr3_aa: CASSFFGGSGELFF; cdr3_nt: TGTGCCAGCAGCTTCTTTGGGGGGTCCGGGGAGCTGTTTTTT
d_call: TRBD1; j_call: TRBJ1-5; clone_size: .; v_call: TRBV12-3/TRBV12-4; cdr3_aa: CASSGGQGDQPQHF; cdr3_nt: TGTGCCAGCAGCGGGGGACAGGGAGATCAGCCCCAGCATTTT
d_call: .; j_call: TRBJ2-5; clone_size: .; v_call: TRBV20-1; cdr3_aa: CSADDRETQYF; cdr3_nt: TGCAGTGCTGACGACCGGGAGACCCAGTACTTC
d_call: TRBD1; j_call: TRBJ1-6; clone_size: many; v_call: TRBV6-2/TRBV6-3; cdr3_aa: CASSKRQGSGSYNSPLHF; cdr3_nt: TGTGCCAGCAGCAAACGACAGGGGTCGGGCTCCTATAATTCACCCCTCCACTTT
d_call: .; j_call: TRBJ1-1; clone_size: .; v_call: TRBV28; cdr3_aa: CASNRGGGTEAFF; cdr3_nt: TGTGCCAGCAACCGAGGGGGAGGGACTGAAGCTTTCTTT
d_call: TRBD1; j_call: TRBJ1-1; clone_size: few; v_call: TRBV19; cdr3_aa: CASSPGDRGNTEAFF; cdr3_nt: TGTGCCAGTAGTCCAGGGGACAGGGGGAACACTGAAGCTTTCTTT
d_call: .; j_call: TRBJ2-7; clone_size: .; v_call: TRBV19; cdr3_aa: CASSRGNEQYF; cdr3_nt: TGTGCCAGTAGCCGCGGGAACGAGCAGTACTTC
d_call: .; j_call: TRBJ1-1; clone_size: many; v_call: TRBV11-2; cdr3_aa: CASSFQGRTEAFF; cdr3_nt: TGTGCCAGCAGCTTCCAGGGACGCACTGAAGCTTTCTTT
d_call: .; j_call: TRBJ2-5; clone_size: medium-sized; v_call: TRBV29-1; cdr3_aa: CSVEGYGQGETQYF; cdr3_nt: TGCAGCGTTGAAGGTTATGGGCAGGGCGAGACCCAGTACTTC
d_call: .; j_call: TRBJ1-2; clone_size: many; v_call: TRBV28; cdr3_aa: CASSATVRGYTF; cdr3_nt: TGTGCCAGCAGTGCGACAGTTAGAGGCTACACCTTC
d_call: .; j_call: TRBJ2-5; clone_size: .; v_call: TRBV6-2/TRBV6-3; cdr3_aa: CASSYGVTEETQYF; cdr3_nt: TGTGCCAGCAGTTACGGGGTTACCGAAGAGACCCAGTACTTC
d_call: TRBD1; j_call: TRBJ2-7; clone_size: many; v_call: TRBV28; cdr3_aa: CASSPLDRVDEQYF; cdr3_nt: TGTGCCAGCAGCCCTCTAGACAGGGTGGACGAGCAGTACTTC
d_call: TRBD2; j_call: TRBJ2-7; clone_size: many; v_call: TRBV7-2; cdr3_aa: CASSLGGSLGEQYF; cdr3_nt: TGTGCCAGCAGCTTGGGCGGGAGTTTGGGAGAGCAGTACTTC
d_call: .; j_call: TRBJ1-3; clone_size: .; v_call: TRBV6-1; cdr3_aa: CASKEDSYSGNTIYF; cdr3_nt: TGTGCCAGCAAGGAGGACAGTTATTCTGGAAACACCATATATTTT
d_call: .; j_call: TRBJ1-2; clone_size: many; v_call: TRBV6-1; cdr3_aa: CASSALQATLAGYTF; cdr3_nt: TGTGCCAGCAGTGCCTTACAGGCAACCTTGGCTGGCTACACCTTC
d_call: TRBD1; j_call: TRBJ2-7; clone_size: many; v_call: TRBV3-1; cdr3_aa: CASRQAGTGYEQYF; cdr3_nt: TGTGCCAGCAGGCAAGCCGGGACAGGCTACGAGCAGTACTTC
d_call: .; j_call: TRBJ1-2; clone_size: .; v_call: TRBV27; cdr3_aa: CATHGKGRNYGYIF; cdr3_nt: TGTGCCACCCACGGGAAAGGCAGAAACTATGGCTACATCTTC
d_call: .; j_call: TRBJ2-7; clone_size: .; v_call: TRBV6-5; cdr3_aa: CASSWVAYEQYF; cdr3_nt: TGTGCCAGCAGTTGGGTTGCCTACGAGCAGTACTTC
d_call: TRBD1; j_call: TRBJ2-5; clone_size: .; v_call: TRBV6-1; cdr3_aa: CASSRTGGRETQYF; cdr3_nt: TGTGCCAGCAGCCGGACAGGGGGCAGGGAGACCCAGTACTTC
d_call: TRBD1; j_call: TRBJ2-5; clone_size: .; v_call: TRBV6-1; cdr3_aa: CASSASFTGQRLGTQYF; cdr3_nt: TGTGCCAGCAGTGCCTCGTTTACGGGACAGCGATTAGGGACCCAGTACTTC
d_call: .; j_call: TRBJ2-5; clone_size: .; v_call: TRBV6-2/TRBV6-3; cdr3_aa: CASRPVGAGRQETQYF; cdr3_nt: TGTGCCAGCAGGCCGGTTGGGGCAGGGAGGCAAGAGACCCAGTACTTC